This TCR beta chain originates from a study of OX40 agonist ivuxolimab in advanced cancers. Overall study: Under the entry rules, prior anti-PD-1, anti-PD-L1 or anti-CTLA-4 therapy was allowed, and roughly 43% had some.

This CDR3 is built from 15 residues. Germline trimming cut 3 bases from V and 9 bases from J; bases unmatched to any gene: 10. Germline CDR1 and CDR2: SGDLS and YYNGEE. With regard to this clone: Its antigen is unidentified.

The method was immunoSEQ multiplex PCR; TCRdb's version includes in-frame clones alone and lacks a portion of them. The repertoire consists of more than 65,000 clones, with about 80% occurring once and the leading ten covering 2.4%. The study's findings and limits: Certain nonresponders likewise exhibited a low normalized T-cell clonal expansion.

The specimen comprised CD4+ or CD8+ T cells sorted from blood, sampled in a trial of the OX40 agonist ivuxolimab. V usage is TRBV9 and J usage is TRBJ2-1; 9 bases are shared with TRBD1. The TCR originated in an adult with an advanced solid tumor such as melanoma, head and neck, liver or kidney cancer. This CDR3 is CASSGTGTGNPEQFF. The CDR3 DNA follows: TGTGCCAGCAGCGGAACCGGGACAGGGAACCCTGAGCAGTTCTTC.